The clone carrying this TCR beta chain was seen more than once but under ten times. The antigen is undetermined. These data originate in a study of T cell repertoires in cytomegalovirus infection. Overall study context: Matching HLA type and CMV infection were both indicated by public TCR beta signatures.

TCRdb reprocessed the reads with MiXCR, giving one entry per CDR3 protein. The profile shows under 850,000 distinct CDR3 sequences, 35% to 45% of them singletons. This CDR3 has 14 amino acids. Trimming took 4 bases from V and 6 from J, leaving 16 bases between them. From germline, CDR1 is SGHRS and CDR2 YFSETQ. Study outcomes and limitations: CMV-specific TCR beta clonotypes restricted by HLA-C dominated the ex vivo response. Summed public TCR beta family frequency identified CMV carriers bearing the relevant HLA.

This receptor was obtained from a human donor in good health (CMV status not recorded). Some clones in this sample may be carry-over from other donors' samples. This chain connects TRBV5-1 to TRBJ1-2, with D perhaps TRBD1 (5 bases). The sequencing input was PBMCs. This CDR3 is CASSQSGGRDGYTF. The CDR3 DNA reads TGCGCCAGCAGCCAGAGCGGGGGTCGAGATGGCTACACCTTC.